What follows is one T cell receptor beta chain and its context. This clonotype has at least ten counts. It lacks a known antigen. Per-nucleotide qualities are absent, and no much larger clonotype sits a single base away. The CDR3, from cysteine to phenylalanine, totals 15 residues. The retained sequence is limited to the CDR3, 45 bases, with the frame set at the first base. The germline V gene encodes CDR1 MNHEY and CDR2 SVGAGI. Trimming leaves V shorter by 6 bases and J shorter by 3 bases, with the junction holding 8 bases beyond the gene matches. SuperScript III was used to reverse transcribe 500 ng RNA with primers targeting the alpha and beta constant regions. Separate libraries for the alpha and beta chains were generated through chain-specific third strand synthesis that incorporated multiplexing indices. In the protocol, all rearrangements within a chain were amplified with a single primer pair so that primer bias was avoided, and molecular barcodes were added to each cDNA molecule. T4 RNA Ligase 1 joined purified cDNA to a 5' RACE adapter that carried a random hexamer and the SP2 sequencing primer site. Second strand synthesis was primed from the SP2 site with Phusion polymerase, using slow temperature ramps to favor optimal annealing. The 12-nucleotide barcode on each molecule comprised two random hexamer sequences, both introduced before amplification and concatenated. A brief initial PCR introduced P5 and P7 adapter elements together with a second index, and a 23-cycle amplification PCR using P5s and P7 primers was subsequently performed. The libraries went through 27 PCR cycles in total, were quantified on a Qubit, were sized on a Bioanalyzer, and were diluted to 3 to 4 nM. The normalized libraries were sequenced on an Illumina MiSeq using 2 x 250 paired-end kits. MinElute columns were the means by which the reverse transcription reactions were cleaned up, and the reactions were eluted into approximately 9.2 ul Tris-Cl. The adapter ligations were run for around 25 hours at 16 degrees C, and AMPure XP beads at a 1:1 ratio were afterwards used to clean them. Regarding the original processing steps: Demultiplexed FASTQ files were processed with a modified Decombinator that output V, J, insert and barcode information. Sequences that shared a barcode but differed from the dominant sequence were discarded as errors, and original cDNA molecules were estimated by counting barcodes clustered at Levenshtein distance 3. The R packages ineq, vegan, igraph and RCytoscape were used for downstream analyses, together with IMGT nomenclature and CDR3 definitions. V gene usage was calculated across distinct sequences, with every TCR tallied a single time to avoid skew from clonal expansion. Similarity networks connected unique CDR3 amino acid sequences within a donor whenever two sequences differed by a single Levenshtein edit. Published HIV-specific CDR3s (approximately 90 alpha, about 720 beta) and CMV-specific CDR3s (around 13 alpha, around 240 beta) were compiled and searched for in the repertoires. Lower sequence numbers were not the cause of the decreased diversity in patients, as random subsampling to size-matched repertoires showed. TCRdb reran the public reads through fastp at Q25 and MiXCR, keeping productive beta chains. Each CDR3 protein appears once, grouped with its most common genes and DNA. TCRdb assigned the V and J calls; the authors' analysis was not used. The table for this sample lists 17,000 or so distinct CDR3 sequences; around 5.5% of them were counted only once. Roughly 2% of the sample rests with the top ten.

This sample was included in a study of HIV-infected patients and healthy controls (dated by TCRdb to between 2012 and 2015). Regarding the study in general: The study asked whether deep sequencing of the TCR repertoire from small blood samples of HIV patients could detect immune perturbation and reconstitution.

Whole blood was used without cell fractionation, so the repertoire reflected all unsorted peripheral T cells. As controls, ten uninfected healthy donors were sampled, and several of those donors gave samples twice, approximately 3 months apart. For RNA extraction, 2.5 ml of peripheral blood was drawn into Tempus tubes. Residual genomic DNA was removed with the TURBO-DNase kit and globin mRNA was depleted with GLOBINclear. Broad study findings and their caveats: Compared with untreated HIV+ repertoires, healthy control repertoires had roughly threefold more distinct CDR3s and higher Shannon diversity. Compared with controls, HIV-infected patients showed significantly different mean usage of eight alpha and eight beta V genes. During therapy, a significant decrease in frequency was seen for HIV-associated CDR3s, whereas no significant change was found for CMV-associated CDR3s, although most of them became more frequent. The pairing of alpha and beta chains was not determined in the samples. Significantly higher mean Gini indices were seen in HIV-infected repertoires than in controls, possibly reflecting oligoclonality. Sequencing depth was restricted by the use of whole blood, which also prevented the dynamics of distinct T-cell subpopulations from being separated. MAIT cell alpha-chain CDR3s were present at high frequency in healthy controls but severely depleted in HIV+ repertoires. Rare events from HIV-infected data received too much weight under size-matching, and comparisons were complicated by unequal numbers of distinct sequences between patients and controls. Donor HLA types were not determined in the study. The apparent post-therapy recovery of the Gini index in HIV-infected patients was not reproduced in size-matched repertoire data. The observed differences in diversity could not be explained by the slight differences in age and sex profiles between the study cohorts. By Jaccard index and by the count of highly shared sequences, healthy controls shared more CDR3s between individuals than HIV+ patients did. Processing was restricted to sixteen HIV-infected individuals, which the authors judged to be a major constraint on the generalizability of the findings.

The chain links TRBV6-5 with TRBJ1-3, with TRBD1 identical over 7 junction bases. The specimen sequenced was blood. This TCR derives from an adult in good health. The DNA sequence is given as TGTGCCAGCAGCACCCCAGGGGGAGATGGAAACACCATATATTTT. Translated, it gives CASSTPGGDGNTIYF.